This T cell receptor beta chain was recorded in a study of response to subunit inactivated influenza vaccine. Whole-study findings and limits: Each seasonal influenza vaccination, the authors suggested, recruits few new T cells.

Trimming cost V 5 bases and J 3 bases, with 10 bases left between them. CDR1 and CDR2 from the germline V gene are MNHEY and SVGEGT. The CDR3 extends over 14 amino acids. TCRdb itself ran the RT-PCR reads through MiXCR, one entry per CDR3 protein. The data show 700,000 to 800,000 distinct CDR3 sequences, approximately 17% seen once. This clonotype has just a few counts. The antigen remains unidentified. The chain recombines TRBV6-2 or TRBV6-3 with TRBJ1-4; no reliable D call. Source: PBMCs from blood, taken 5 to 6 days after vaccination. The TCR comes from a man aged 45 to 65 who received an inactivated influenza vaccine. The CDR3 sequence is CASSEGAANEKLFF. The CDR3 bases are TGTGCCAGCAGTGAGGGCGCCGCTAATGAAAAACTGTTTTTT.